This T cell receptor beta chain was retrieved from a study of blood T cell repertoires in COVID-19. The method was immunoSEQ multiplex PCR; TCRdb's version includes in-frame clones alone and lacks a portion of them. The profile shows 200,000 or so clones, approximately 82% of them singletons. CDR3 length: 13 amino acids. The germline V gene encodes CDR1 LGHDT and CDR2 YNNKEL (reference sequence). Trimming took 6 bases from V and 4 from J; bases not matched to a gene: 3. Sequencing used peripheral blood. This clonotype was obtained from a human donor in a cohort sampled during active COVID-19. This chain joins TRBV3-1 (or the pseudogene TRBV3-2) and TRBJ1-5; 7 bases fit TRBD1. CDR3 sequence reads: CASSPDRNQPQHF. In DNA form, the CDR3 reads TGTGCCAGCAGTCCGGACAGGAATCAGCCCCAGCATTTT.